The entry below gives a single T cell receptor (beta chain) sequence along with its context. This clonotype turned up a few times. Its specific antigen is unknown. Base qualities are not at hand, and no much larger clone is one base apart. TCR beta CDR3 regions were amplified from RNA transcripts for repertoire sequencing. A first-round RT-PCR used HTBI primers with the Qiagen OneStep RT-PCR kit, followed by a second-round multiplex PCR, size selection and purification. The libraries underwent paired-end sequencing with 100 bp reads on an Illumina HiSeq2000. Per the authors' processing: SOAPnuke was used to process the reads, removing any read that contained adapters or uncalled bases, had a mean Phred below 15, or lacked an exact match to the constant primer or identifier. High-quality paired reads were merged with COPE v1.2.5. Each unique nucleotide sequence was treated as a clonotype, and MiTCR v1.1 was used to align the clonotypes to the IMGT TRB V, D and J references. Only V-J combinations with frequency above 0.0001 were analysed, covering 99.2% of repertoires. For each V-J combination, a TCR clonal expansion and chaos score was defined as F50 clonal expansion divided by the chaos observed in the TCRdist matrix. Welch's t-statistics and random forest were used to reduce features to about a dozen V-J combinations, which were fed into a naive Bayes classifier. The Morisita-Horn index was used to measure how similar the thyroid and blood repertoires were. In-frame beta chains were kept once TCRdb had trimmed the public reads at Q25 with fastp and called clones with MiXCR. Here each entry gathers all rows of one CDR3 protein and keeps the most common genes and DNA. For this entry, the V and J calls and clone size follow TCRdb and not the study's own pipeline. The sample data list about 700,000 distinct CDR3 sequences, and approximately 40% of these were observed just once. Roughly 46% of the sample is taken by the ten largest.

After removal of 4 bases from V and 7 bases from J, the junction retains 10 bases not matched to a gene. CDR1 and CDR2 are read off the germline V gene as SGDLS and YYNGEE. Spanning cysteine to phenylalanine, the CDR3 consists of 14 amino acids. The kept DNA is CDR3 alone, 42 bases in frame from the first base. Ophthalmopathy patients had moderately to severely active disease, Clinical Activity Score of at least 3, NOSPECS grade of at least 4, and disease duration under 3 months. Anyone with other autoimmune diseases, uncontrolled infections, pregnancy or lactation was excluded from the study. Clinical symptoms, serum thyroxine, TRAb, thyroid ultrasound and orbital computed tomography formed the basis of the diagnosis. Using Ficoll-Paque density gradient centrifugation, PBMCs were isolated from less than 13 ml of fresh peripheral blood. Total RNA was extracted using Trizol reagent, and RNA quality was checked on an Agilent 2100 Bioanalyzer.

The sample belongs to a study of Graves' ophthalmopathy and Graves' hyperthyroidism (dated by TCRdb to the late 2010s). For context, the study as a whole: Peripheral blood was collected before any treatment was given, at the time of initial diagnosis. In total, 135 blood samples were TCR-sequenced: 40 to 45 ophthalmopathy, under 80 hyperthyroidism and some 17 hyperthyroidism-to-ophthalmopathy patients. Once sampling was done, hyperthyroidism patients were given methimazole at a starting dose of 30 mg daily, while ophthalmopathy patients were given high-dose intravenous methylprednisolone. To explore V-J signatures that separate ophthalmopathy from hyperthyroidism, a discovery set of 95 to 100 patients was enrolled, consisting of 40 to 45 with ophthalmopathy and 55 to 65 with stable hyperthyroidism. For independent validation, a separate cohort was made up of around 19 hyperthyroidism patients plus 17 patients who later progressed from hyperthyroidism to ophthalmopathy. The study used signatures of the TCR beta repertoire to tell Graves' ophthalmopathy apart from Graves' hyperthyroidism and to predict which patients would progress to ophthalmopathy. In about six hyperthyroidism patients, the T-cell repertoires found in thyroid tissue were compared with those found in blood.

The study at large found these results: Sample size was not predetermined statistically, and investigators were not blinded to group allocation. In validation, the model predicted ophthalmopathy progression with about 71% sensitivity and 72% to 80% specificity; more than ten predicted patients were CT-confirmed with GO in a median of approximately six months. Most of the expanded thyroid clonotypes with a frequency above 0.001 were also detected in blood, and it was suggested that the thyroid immune response may be reflected by blood repertoires. The 13-signature model separated ophthalmopathy from stable hyperthyroidism with 85% to 90% sensitivity and 81% to 82% specificity in cross-validation, and 80%/75% in the test set.

The TCR sequence derives from an adult man with Graves' ophthalmopathy. The chain couples TRBV9 to TRBJ2-5; 7 of the junction bases match TRBD1. The specimen was peripheral blood. The CDR3 is CASSRDSRPGTQYF. The nucleotide sequence reads as follows: TGTGCCAGCAGCAGGGACAGCCGCCCCGGGACCCAGTACTTC.